This TCR beta chain was sequenced during a study of shared clonotypes between healthy human individuals. General observations from the study: The sharing of 4.5% to 5.5% of naive CD4 clonotypes was seen across several donors.

Trimming removed 2 bases from V and 4 bases from J; junction bases left unmatched: 6. Per germline, CDR1 GTSNPN and CDR2 SVGIG (reference sequence). CDR3 length: 15 residues. Worth noting for this clone: As yet, its antigen is unknown.

Clones were read by immunoSEQ multiplex PCR, and TCRdb kept only the in-frame ones, dropping some. The table includes about 1.1 million clones, approximately 80% detected once. The sequence was obtained from a man aged 18-30 years in good health. Some clones in this sample may be carry-over from other donors' samples. This chain links TRBV30 with TRBJ1-3; 9 bases are a match to TRBD1. Sequencing input: memory CD4+ T cells from PBMCs. The subset denotes: CD45RA-negative fraction. The CDR3 sequence is CAWSSPGQGGNTIYF. CDR3 nucleotide sequence: TGTGCCTGGAGTTCACCGGGACAGGGAGGAAACACCATATATTTT.